This TCR beta chain was documented in a study of response to subunit inactivated influenza vaccine. Germline-derived CDR1 and CDR2 are SGHTA and FQGNSA. Trimming removed 5 bases at V and 5 bases at J, with 16 bases between. The CDR3 spans 14 residues. MiXCR, run by TCRdb on the RT-PCR reads, gives a single entry per CDR3 protein. The sample has hundreds of thousands of distinct CDR3 sequences; about an eighth are singletons. The rearrangement joins TRBV7-2 to TRBJ2-7; D is perhaps TRBD1 (6 bases). Sequences were derived from PBMCs from blood, sampled 45 days after vaccination. The sequence was collected from a man between 45 and 60 years old who received an inactivated influenza vaccine. CDR3 sequence (DNA): TGTGCCAGCAGCGTCCGGGACACCCTCCACGAGCAGTACTTC. Protein: CASSVRDTLHEQYF.